The 18 T cell receptor beta chains reported below all come from one sample, sequenced in a study of cytomegalovirus exposure and HLA in healthy donors. The PCR contained 60 Vbeta and 13 Jbeta primers. Some clones are missing from TCRdb's copy, which holds only in-frame ones; the method was immunoSEQ multiplex PCR. The sample shows 100,000 or so clones, under 80% of them seen only once. Sequencing was carried out using PBMCs. These receptors were collected from a woman in her thirties or forties in good health and CMV-seropositive.

The chain is built from TRBV7-6 and TRBJ2-1, with 10 bases fitting TRBD2. The CDR3 is made up of 15 amino acids. V was pared by 5 bases and J by 7 bases, with 8 bases of the junction left unmatched. Germline V gene sequence: CDR1 SGHVS, CDR2 FNYEAQ. The DNA for the CDR3 is TGTGCCAGCAGCCCCCTAGGACTAGCGGCGAATGAGCAGTTCTTC. Its protein product is CASSPLGLAANEQFF.

This sequence joins TRBV19 and TRBJ2-7, with D tentatively TRBD1 (6 bases). The CDR3 sequence is 13 residues long. V lost 4 bases to trimming and J lost 3 bases, with 10 bases between them. Germline CDR1 and CDR2: LNHDA and SQIVND (reference sequence). The CDR3 sequence is CASSTGAHYEQYF. The CDR3 DNA is TGTGCCAGTAGTACAGGGGCCCACTACGAGCAGTACTTC.

This chain joins TRBV4-1 and TRBJ1-4; D is ambiguous. V lost 3 bases and J 8 bases, leaving 19 bases between the germline ends. CDR3 length: 16 amino acids. The V gene's germline CDR1 is MGHRA and CDR2 YSYEKL. The CDR3 DNA follows: TGCGCCAGCAGCCAGTATAGGACGGACTTCGGAGAAAAACTGTTTTTT. Protein: CASSQYRTDFGEKLFF.

The V call is TRBV29-1, the J call TRBJ1-2; a weak D match, TRBD1 (6 bases). The ends were cut back, 3 bases at V and 3 bases at J, with 17 bases in the middle. Germline V CDR1 and CDR2: SQVTM, ANQGSEA. The CDR3 consists of 15 residues. CDR3 region: CSVDGWVGHHYGYTF. The CDR3, as DNA: TGCAGCGTTGATGGCTGGGTGGGACATCACTATGGCTACACCTTC.

The table lists this clone with a count of one. The chain couples TRBV27 to TRBJ2-1, with D perhaps matching TRBD2 (6 bases). The CDR3 has 12 residues. The V gene lost 8 bases and the J gene lost 7 bases, with 12 bases spanning the gap. Germline CDR1 and CDR2: MNHEY and SMNVEV (reference sequence). The CDR3 region is CASGRRANEQFF. Here the CDR3 DNA reads TGTGCCAGCGGAAGGAGGGCTAATGAGCAGTTCTTC.

This clone was picked up one time. The chain employs TRBV4-1 and TRBJ2-1, with TRBD2 identical over 15 bases. J lost 0 bases, V lost 3 bases, and 6 bases had no gene match. Germline V gene data show CDR1 as MGHRA and CDR2 as YSYEKL. The CDR3 runs to 19 residues. The CDR3 DNA follows: TGCGCCAGCAGCCACCCGGGACTAGCGGGGGGTAGCTCCTACAATGAGCAGTTCTTC. Its translation: CASSHPGLAGGSSYNEQFF.

This chain uses TRBV5-1 with TRBJ2-1; 7 nucleotides match TRBD2. Germline-derived CDR1 and CDR2 are SGHRS and YFSETQ. This CDR3 is 16 amino acids long. V lost 4 bases and J lost 7; bases outside the gene matches: 14. CDR3 in amino acids: CASSQEIGGSINEQFF. DNA for the CDR3: TGCGCCAGCAGCCAGGAGATAGGCGGGAGTATTAATGAGCAGTTCTTC.

The chain is built from TRBV18 and TRBJ2-2; 7 bases are shared with TRBD1. V lost 4 bases, J lost 4 bases, and 6 bases stayed unmatched. This CDR3 comprises 15 residues. Per germline, CDR1 KGHSH and CDR2 LQKENI. CDR3 region: CASSLQGIGTGELFF. The DNA of the CDR3 is TGTGCCAGCTCACTACAGGGGATAGGCACCGGGGAGCTGTTTTTT.

The genes are TRBV4-1 and TRBJ1-1, with 8 bases matching TRBD1. The CDR3 covers 17 residues. V dropped 4 bases and J dropped 1; count of bases not matched to a gene: 11. Germline values: CDR1 MGHRA, CDR2 YSYEKL. The CDR3 DNA sequence: TGCGCCAGCAGCCGAGAGCTTCAGGGGGCAGGGAACACTGAAGCTTTCTTT. This sequence encodes CASSRELQGAGNTEAFF.

Here the CDR3 reads CASSFKNTEAFF. For the CDR3, the DNA is TGTGCCAGCAGCTTCAAGAACACTGAAGCTTTCTTT. The V gene is TRBV7-9, the J gene TRBJ1-1; D gene uncertain. The CDR3 extends over 12 amino acids. V shed 3 bases and J shed 1 base, with 3 bases lying between them. The germline V gene has CDR1 SEHNR and CDR2 FQNEAQ (reference sequence).

This clone occurred a few times. This CDR3 is CASSSLATGELFF. The CDR3 DNA follows: TGTGCCAGCAGTTCTCTAGCTACCGGGGAGCTGTTTTTT. J is TRBJ2-2 and V is TRBV28, with a possible D match to TRBD2 (5 bases). This CDR3 is 13 amino acids long. Germline loops: CDR1 MDHEN, CDR2 SYDVKM. Between the trimmed V and J ends, which lost 4 bases and 5 bases, there was a span of 8 bases.

The chain links TRBV11-1 to TRBJ1-1; D might be TRBD1 (6 bases). Germline V gene data show CDR1 as SGHAT and CDR2 as FQDESV (reference sequence). CDR3 size: 15 residues. The V end was cut by 5 bases, the J end by 0 bases, with 13 bases between. For the CDR3, the DNA is TGTGCCAGCAGCCTACGGACAGTCTTGAACACTGAAGCTTTCTTT. It translates to CASSLRTVLNTEAFF.

This clone was counted only a few times. The chain is built from TRBV11-3 and TRBJ2-7; D is possibly TRBD1 (6 bases). The CDR3 is made up of 16 amino acids. V lost 3 bases, J lost 0 bases, and 15 bases lay in between. Germline-derived CDR1 and CDR2 are SGHNT and YENEEA. The CDR3, as DNA: TGTGCCAGCAGCTTGAGGGCTTGGACAGACTCCTACGAGCAGTACTTC. As protein: CASSLRAWTDSYEQYF.

This clone came up a few times. The chain has TRBV7-2 and TRBJ2-1; perhaps TRBD2 as D (6 bases). Trimming pared 1 base from V and 3 bases from J, leaving 7 bases between. The CDR3 spans 14 residues. The germline V gene encodes CDR1 SGHTA and CDR2 FQGNSA. The CDR3 nucleotides read TGTGCCAGCAGCTTAGGGCGGGGCTACAATGAGCAGTTCTTC. This sequence encodes CASSLGRGYNEQFF.

This chain joins TRBV9 and TRBJ2-7; 10 bases are shared with TRBD2. V trimming: 0 bases; J trimming: 1 base; junction bases outside the gene matches: 4. The CDR3 covers 16 residues. CDR1 is SGDLS, CDR2 YYNGEE, per germline. The CDR3 here is CASSVGASGSSYEQYF. DNA of the CDR3: TGTGCCAGCAGCGTAGGGGCTAGCGGGAGTTCCTACGAGCAGTACTTC.

The genes are TRBV5-6 and TRBJ2-7; no clear D gene. The CDR3 extends over 12 amino acids. Germline V gene sequence: CDR1 SGHDT, CDR2 YYEEEE. V lost 4 bases and J lost 5, with 10 bases in between. The CDR3 is CASSLNRDEQYF. In nucleotides, the CDR3 is TGTGCCAGCAGCCTAAATCGGGACGAGCAGTACTTC.

The chain is built from TRBV5-4 and TRBJ1-5; D not certain. Trimming cost V 4 bases and J 3 bases, with 5 bases left between them. CDR3 length equals 12 residues. Germline V gene sequence: CDR1 SGHNT, CDR2 YYREEE (reference sequence). In DNA form, the CDR3 reads TGTGCCAGCAGCCTCCCCAATCAGCCCCAGCATTTT. Amino acid sequence: CASSLPNQPQHF. The full variable domain, rest sourced from reference TRBV5-4 and TRBJ1-5, is ETGVTQSPTHLIKTRGQQVTLRCSSQSGHNTVSWYQQALGQGPQFIFQYYREEENGRGNFPPRFSGLQFPNYSSELNVNALELDDSALYLCASSLPNQPQHFGDGTRLSIL.

The chain is built from TRBV2 and TRBJ1-3, with a possible D match to TRBD1 (5 bases). The germline CDR1 and CDR2 sequences are SNHLY and FYNNEI. Deletions cut 6 bases from V and 0 bases from J, with 18 bases between. The CDR3 has 17 residues. CDR3 protein: CASRAMYYGGSGNTIYF. DNA for the CDR3: TGTGCCAGCAGGGCCATGTATTACGGGGGCTCTGGAAACACCATATATTTT.